This T cell receptor (beta chain) is drawn from a study of long-term antiretroviral therapy in people with HIV. The CDR3 consists of 11 residues. CDR1 is SGHNT, CDR2 YYREEE, per germline (reference sequence). V lost 4 bases and J lost 4, with 5 bases in between. Researchers ran immunoSEQ v3.0 at survey level. Produced via immunoSEQ multiplex PCR; TCRdb's table is partial and in-frame only. The sample shows about 35,000 clones, over 65% of them seen only once. This chain joins TRBV5-4 and TRBJ1-1; the D is unclear. Sequenced material: unsorted PBMCs, taken 2 years after starting antiretroviral therapy. This receptor was obtained from a woman aged 45-60 years with HIV. Written as DNA, the CDR3 is TGTGCCAGCAGCCGCGGCACTGAAGCTTTCTTT. It encodes CASSRGTEAFF.